Listed below are T cell receptor beta chains from one sample, sequenced in a study of blood T cell repertoires in COVID-19. Sequencing used immunoSEQ multiplex PCR; TCRdb keeps in-frame clones, though not all of them. The sample lists approximately 160,000 clones, approximately 80% seen once, with roughly 8% in the top ten. The specimen sequenced was PBMCs or T cells enriched from blood (not recorded which). The receptors here all came from a woman aged 50 to 65 who had recovered from COVID-19. The CDR3 runs from the conserved cysteine through the conserved F or W. Each record gives: J gene, clone size, D gene, V gene, CDR3 protein, CDR3 DNA. D genes are given only for firm matches. Not all rows give a size; the values are once, few, many and, for expanded clones, a class.

TRBJ2-1	once	TRBD2	TRBV7-3	CASSPGTREYNEQFF	TGTGCCAGCAGCCCCGGGACTAGGGAGTACAATGAGCAGTTCTTC
TRBJ2-1	NA	TRBD2	TRBV4-2	CASSQSSGGGNEQFF	TGTGCCAGCAGCCAATCTAGCGGAGGAGGAAATGAGCAGTTCTTC
TRBJ2-7	NA	NA	TRBV3-1/TRBV3-2	CASSQPGLGQYF	TGTGCCAGCAGCCAACCGGGACTCGGGCAGTACTTC
TRBJ1-3	NA	TRBD1	TRBV13	CASSYHRDRGDSAGNTIYF	TGTGCCAGCAGCTACCACCGGGACAGGGGGGATTCGGCTGGAAACACCATATATTTT
TRBJ1-5	few	TRBD1	TRBV19	CASSLRQGDQPQHF	TGTGCCAGTAGTCTACGACAGGGGGATCAGCCCCAGCATTTT
TRBJ2-5	once	NA	TRBV9	CASSLGQTDLQETQYF	TGTGCCAGCAGCCTCGGACAGACAGACCTCCAAGAGACCCAGTACTTC
TRBJ2-7	few	NA	TRBV27	CASSFLQGSYEQYF	TGTGCCAGCAGTTTTCTCCAGGGATCCTACGAGCAGTACTTC
TRBJ2-2	NA	TRBD2	TRBV4-3	CASSPGPGAGVKTGELFF	TGCGCCAGCAGCCCAGGTCCTGGGGCGGGAGTGAAAACCGGGGAGCTGTTTTTT
TRBJ2-5	NA	NA	TRBV20-1	CSALQETQYF	TGCAGTGCATTACAAGAGACCCAGTACTTC
TRBJ1-1	NA	NA	TRBV29-1	CSVEEGRATFF	TGCAGCGTTGAAGAGGGCAGGGCAACTTTCTTT
TRBJ1-5	NA	NA	TRBV19	CASSINGNQPQHF	TGTGCCAGTAGTATTAATGGCAATCAGCCCCAGCATTTT
TRBJ1-4	NA	NA	TRBV19	CASSIDSSPEKLFF	TGTGCCAGTAGTATAGATTCCAGTCCTGAAAAACTGTTTTTT
TRBJ1-1	NA	TRBD1	TRBV27	CASRPGGLRDTEAFF	TGTGCCAGTAGACCAGGGGGTCTGAGGGACACTGAAGCTTTCTTT
TRBJ1-2	NA	NA	TRBV12-3/TRBV12-4	CASSTGNYGYTF	TGTGCCAGCAGTACCGGGAACTATGGCTACACCTTC
TRBJ2-5	NA	NA	TRBV7-9	CASSPWYPLPNLETQYF	TGTGCCAGCAGCCCATGGTATCCCCTACCAAACCTAGAGACCCAGTACTTC
TRBJ2-1	NA	NA	TRBV18	CASSPLVPGQGRQFF	TGTGCCAGCTCACCACTGGTCCCGGGACAAGGGCGGCAGTTCTTC
TRBJ2-7	NA	NA	TRBV5-5	CASSLGWQGEQYF	TGTGCCAGCAGCTTGGGATGGCAGGGCGAGCAGTACTTC
TRBJ2-2	NA	TRBD1	TRBV12-3/TRBV12-4	CASSYRGTGELFF	TGTGCCAGCAGTTACAGGGGCACCGGGGAGCTGTTTTTT